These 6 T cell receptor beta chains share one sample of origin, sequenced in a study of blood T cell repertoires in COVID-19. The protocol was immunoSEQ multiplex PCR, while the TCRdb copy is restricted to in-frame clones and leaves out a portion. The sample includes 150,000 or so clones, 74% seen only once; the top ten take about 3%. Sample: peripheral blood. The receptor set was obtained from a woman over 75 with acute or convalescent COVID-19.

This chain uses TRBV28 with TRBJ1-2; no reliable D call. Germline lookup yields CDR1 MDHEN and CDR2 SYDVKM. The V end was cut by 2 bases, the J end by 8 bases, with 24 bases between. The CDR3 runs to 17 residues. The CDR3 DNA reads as TGTGCCAGCAGTTTAGGGGAGGCCGGGATTCTTTCGGGAGGCTACACCTTC. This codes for CASSLGEAGILSGGYTF.

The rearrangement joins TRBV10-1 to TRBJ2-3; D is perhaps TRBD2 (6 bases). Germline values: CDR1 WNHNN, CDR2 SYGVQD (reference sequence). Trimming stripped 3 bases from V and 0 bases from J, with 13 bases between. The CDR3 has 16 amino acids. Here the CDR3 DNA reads TGCGCCAGCAGTGAAGAAGGAGCGGGCAGCACAGATACGCAGTATTTT. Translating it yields CASSEEGAGSTDTQYF.

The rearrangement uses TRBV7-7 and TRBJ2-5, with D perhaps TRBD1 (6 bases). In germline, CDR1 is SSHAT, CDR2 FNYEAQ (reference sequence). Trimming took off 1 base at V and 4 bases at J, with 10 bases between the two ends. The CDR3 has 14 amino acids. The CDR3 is CASSLEVGAETQYF. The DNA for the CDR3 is TGTGCCAGCAGCTTAGAAGTGGGGGCAGAGACCCAGTACTTC.

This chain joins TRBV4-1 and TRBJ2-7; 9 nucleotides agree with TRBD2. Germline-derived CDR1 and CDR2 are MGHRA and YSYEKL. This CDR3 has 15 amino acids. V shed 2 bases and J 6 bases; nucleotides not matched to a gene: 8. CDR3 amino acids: CASSQIAGVRGEQYF. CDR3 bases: TGCGCCAGCAGCCAAATAGCGGGAGTACGAGGCGAGCAGTACTTC.

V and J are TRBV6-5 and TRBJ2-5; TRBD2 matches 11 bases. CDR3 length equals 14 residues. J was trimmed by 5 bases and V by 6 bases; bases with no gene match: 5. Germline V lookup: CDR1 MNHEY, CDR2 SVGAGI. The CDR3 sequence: CASSQWTSGETQYF. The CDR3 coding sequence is TGTGCCAGCAGCCAATGGACTAGCGGGGAGACCCAGTACTTC.

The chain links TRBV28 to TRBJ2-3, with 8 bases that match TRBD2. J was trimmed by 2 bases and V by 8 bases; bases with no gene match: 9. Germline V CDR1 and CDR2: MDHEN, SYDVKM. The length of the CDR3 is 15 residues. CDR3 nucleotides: TGTGCCAGCCCCCCGGGAGGGAGTCCCACAGATACGCAGTATTTT. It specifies CASPPGGSPTDTQYF.